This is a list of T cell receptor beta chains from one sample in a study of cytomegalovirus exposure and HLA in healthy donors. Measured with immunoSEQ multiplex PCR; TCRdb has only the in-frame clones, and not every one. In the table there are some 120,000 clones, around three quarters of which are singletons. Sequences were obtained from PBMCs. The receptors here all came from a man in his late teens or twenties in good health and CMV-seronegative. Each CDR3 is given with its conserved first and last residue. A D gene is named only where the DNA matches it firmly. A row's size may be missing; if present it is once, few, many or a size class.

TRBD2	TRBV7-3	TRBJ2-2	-	CASSLAGVISGELFF	TGTGCCAGCAGCCTAGCGGGAGTTATCTCCGGGGAGCTGTTTTTT
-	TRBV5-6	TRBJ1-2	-	CASSLAGNYGYTF	TGTGCCAGCAGCTTGGCCGGGAACTATGGCTACACCTTC
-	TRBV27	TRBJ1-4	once	CASSSGSYNEKLFF	TGTGCCAGCAGCTCAGGGTCCTATAATGAAAAACTGTTTTTT
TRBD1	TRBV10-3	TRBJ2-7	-	CAISLQGNYEQYF	TGTGCCATCAGTCTACAGGGGAACTACGAGCAGTACTTC
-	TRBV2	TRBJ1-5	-	CASSGGLSNQPQHF	TGTGCCAGCAGTGGGGGACTTAGCAATCAGCCCCAGCATTTT
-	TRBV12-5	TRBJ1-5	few	CASGADIQPQHF	TGTGCTAGTGGCGCGGACATACAGCCCCAGCATTTT
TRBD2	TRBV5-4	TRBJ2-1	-	CASSVGSGRYTREQFF	TGTGCCAGCAGCGTGGGTAGCGGGAGGTACACAAGGGAGCAGTTCTTC
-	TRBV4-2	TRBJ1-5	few	CASSQDWPSGQPQHF	TGTGCCAGCAGCCAAGACTGGCCGTCAGGTCAGCCCCAGCATTTT
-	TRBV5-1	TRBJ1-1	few	CASSLDTGLSGTEAFF	TGCGCCAGCAGCTTGGATACCGGCCTCTCGGGGACTGAAGCTTTCTTT
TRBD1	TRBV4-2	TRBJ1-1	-	CASSQMVGGRTEAFF	TGTGCCAGCAGCCAGATGGTAGGGGGCCGCACTGAAGCTTTCTTT